One and the same sample provided the 25 T cell receptor beta chains below, sequenced in a study of early T cells in non-severe SARS-CoV-2 infection. A single record per CDR3 protein comes from TCRdb applying MiXCR to the 5' RACE reads. The table includes tens of thousands of distinct CDR3 sequences, about 10% detected once. The sample was whole blood. Source of these receptors: an adult who was a healthcare worker with PCR-confirmed SARS-CoV-2 infection or an uninfected control (not recorded which).

The rearrangement joins TRBV9 to TRBJ2-3; D not resolved. The V gene's germline CDR1 is SGDLS and CDR2 YYNGEE. With 0 bases removed from V and 1 base from J, the gap between germline ends came to 12 bases. CDR3 size: 16 residues. The CDR3 sequence is CASSVGVNTGTDTQYF. CDR3 nucleotides: TGTGCCAGCAGCGTAGGGGTTAATACGGGCACAGATACGCAGTATTTT.

The chain combines TRBV30 with TRBJ2-7; D possibly matches TRBD1 or TRBD2 (5 bases each). CDR3 size: 14 residues. CDR1 and CDR2 (germline): GTSNPN, SVGIG (reference sequence). Trimming shortened V by 3 bases and J by 5 bases, and 17 bases separated the two germline ends. CDR3 amino acids: CAWRGTPGLHEQYF. As DNA, the CDR3 is TGTGCCTGGAGAGGGACCCCGGGATTACACGAGCAGTACTTC.

The sample holds many counts of this clonotype. V usage is TRBV3-2 and J usage is TRBJ1-6; TRBD1 reflects the table's D call only, with no check against the DNA. TRBV3-2 has pseudogene status. This CDR3 is built from 19 residues. In DNA form, the CDR3 reads TGTGCCAGCAGCCAAGATTCGGGGACAGGGGTCTCCTATAATTCACCCCTCCACTTT. Translating it yields CASSQDSGTGVSYNSPLHF.

This sequence joins TRBV12-3 or TRBV12-4 and TRBJ2-3; D might be TRBD2 (5 bases). V lost 1 base and J lost 0, with 11 bases in between. CDR3 length: 16 amino acids. The chain's CDR3 is CASSLVLSVSTDTQYF. The CDR3 nucleotides read TGTGCCAGCAGTTTAGTTCTTAGCGTGAGCACAGATACGCAGTATTTT.

This clonotype has a count of ten or more. The chain combines TRBV9 with TRBJ2-1; D possibly corresponds to TRBD2 (5 bases). The CDR3 runs 12 residues. Looked up from germline, CDR1 is SGDLS and CDR2 is YYNGEE. Trimming left V 0 bases short and J 8 bases short, with 6 bases between. The CDR3 DNA sequence: TGTGCCAGCAGCGTAGGGGGAGATGAGCAGTTCTTC. Residues: CASSVGGDEQFF. Looking up the rest from reference TRBV9 and TRBJ2-1 gives the full variable domain: DSGVTQTPKHLITATGQRVTLRCSPRSGDLSVYWYQQSLDQGLQFLIQYYNGEERAKGNILERFSAQQFPDLHSELNLSSLELGDSALYFCASSVGGDEQFFGPGTRLTVL.

This clonotype was detected only a few times. The V call is TRBV19, the J call TRBJ2-7; TRBD2 matches 7 bases. This CDR3 is 17 amino acids long. Germline V gives CDR1 LNHDA, CDR2 SQIVND (reference sequence). V lost 5 bases and J lost 1; bases outside the gene matches: 14. The CDR3 nucleotides read TGTGCCAGTAGTCCAACAGGCCTAGCGGTCCTTTCCTACGAGCAGTACTTC. It codes for CASSPTGLAVLSYEQYF.

The V and J genes are TRBV3-1 and TRBJ2-5, with D perhaps given as TRBD1 or TRBD2 (5 bases each). The V end lost 3 bases, the J end lost 5 bases, and 22 bases lay between the germline ends. Germline values: CDR1 LGHDT, CDR2 YNNKEL (reference sequence). This CDR3 is built from 17 residues. The CDR3 DNA follows: TGTGCCAGCAGCCAGCAACGGGGCCGATCGACGGGGGAGACCCAGTACTTC. Its protein product is CASSQQRGRSTGETQYF.

This clonotype has only a few counts. The J gene is TRBJ2-1, the V gene TRBV27; no firm D call. The V gene's germline CDR1 is MNHEY and CDR2 SMNVEV (reference sequence). The CDR3 spans 13 residues. Trimming stripped 0 bases from V and 6 bases from J, with 6 bases between. The CDR3 spells CASSLSPVNEQFF. The CDR3 region has the DNA TGTGCCAGCAGTTTATCCCCTGTCAATGAGCAGTTCTTC.

This clonotype came up many times. The rearrangement joins TRBV4-1 to TRBJ2-3; TRBD2 agrees at 7 bases. Per the germline V gene, CDR1 is MGHRA and CDR2 is YSYEKL. The trim removed 3 bases at V and 2 bases at J, leaving 8 bases unmatched. The CDR3 contains 16 residues. The CDR3 coding sequence is TGCGCCAGCAGCCATTCACCGGGGGGATTCACAGATACGCAGTATTTT. Residues: CASSHSPGGFTDTQYF.

The sample holds many counts of this clonotype. V gene TRBV7-2 combines with J gene TRBJ2-5; 7 bases line up with TRBD1. In germline, CDR1 is SGHTA, CDR2 FQGNSA. Trimming at V came to 3 bases and at J to 3 bases, leaving 4 bases not matched to a gene. The CDR3 is made up of 14 amino acids. CDR3 bases: TGTGCCAGCAGCTTCGGACAGGTAGAAGAGACCCAGTACTTC. Its protein product is CASSFGQVEETQYF.

The rearrangement links TRBV9 to TRBJ1-4; no clear D gene. CDR3 length: 14 residues. CDR1 and CDR2 (germline): SGDLS, YYNGEE. Between the trimmed V and J ends, which lost 4 bases and 5 bases, there was a span of 12 bases. The chain's CDR3 is CASSRGLGNEKLFF. The CDR3 DNA sequence: TGTGCCAGCAGCCGGGGATTGGGAAATGAAAAACTGTTTTTT. The full variable domain, completed using reference TRBV9 and TRBJ1-4, is DSGVTQTPKHLITATGQRVTLRCSPRSGDLSVYWYQQSLDQGLQFLIQYYNGEERAKGNILERFSAQQFPDLHSELNLSSLELGDSALYFCASSRGLGNEKLFFGSGTQLSVL.

This clonotype was observed many times. This rearrangement joins TRBV6-6 to TRBJ1-2, with TRBD1 as a possible D gene (5 bases). Germline V gene sequence: CDR1 MNHNY, CDR2 SVGAGI (reference sequence). Trimming removed 5 bases at V and 6 bases at J, with 19 bases between. CDR3 length: 15 residues. The CDR3 is CASSRSTATGHGYTF. CDR3 bases: TGTGCCAGCAGTCGATCGACAGCCACCGGGCATGGCTACACCTTC.

This chain uses TRBV9 with TRBJ2-5; tentative D call: TRBD2 (5 bases). CDR3 length equals 13 residues. Germline V lookup: CDR1 SGDLS, CDR2 YYNGEE. The V gene lost 3 bases and the J gene lost 2 bases, with 8 bases spanning the gap. The CDR3 DNA is TGTGCCAGCAGCGCCCCGGGGCAAGAGACCCAGTACTTC. Translation: CASSAPGQETQYF.

This clonotype was seen at least ten times. CDR3 sequence: CASSSDPTYNEQFF. The DNA of the CDR3 is TGTGCCAGCAGCTCCGACCCCACCTACAATGAGCAGTTCTTC. The V call is TRBV7-3, the J call TRBJ2-1; no reliable D call. V was cut by 4 bases and J by 2 bases, with 9 bases left in between. Germline V CDR1 and CDR2: SGHTA, FQGTGA. The CDR3 runs 14 residues. The entire variable domain, with the rest obtained from reference TRBV7-3 and TRBJ2-1, is as follows: GAGVSQTPSNKVTEKGKYVELRCDPISGHTALYWYRQSLGQGPEFLIYFQGTGAADDSGLPNDRFFAVRPEGSVSTLKIQRTERGDSAVYLCASSSDPTYNEQFFGPGTRLTVL.

This rearrangement joins TRBV27 to TRBJ1-6; D is unresolved. The V and J ends lost 0 bases and 4 bases respectively, with 7 bases between them. Germline CDR1 reads MNHEY; CDR2 reads SMNVEV (reference sequence). The CDR3 loop spans 15 amino acids. This CDR3 is CASSLSYKYNSPLHF. In nucleotides, the CDR3 is TGTGCCAGCAGTTTATCATACAAGTATAATTCACCCCTCCACTTT.

This clonotype has ten or more counts. The genes are TRBV20-1 and TRBJ2-4; D may be TRBD1 (5 bases). Between the trimmed V and J ends, which lost 6 bases and 9 bases, there was a span of 21 bases. Germline V gives CDR1 DFQATT, CDR2 SNEGSKA (reference sequence). This CDR3 region has 14 residues. This CDR3 reads CSAGVQGTDVIQYF. The CDR3 region has the DNA TGCAGTGCAGGGGTGCAGGGTACTGACGTCATTCAGTACTTC.

This clonotype has ten or more counts. This rearrangement joins TRBV3-1 to TRBJ2-2; D not certain. Germline V CDR1 and CDR2: LGHDT, YNNKEL (reference sequence). The CDR3 sequence is 13 residues long. The V end lost 1 base, the J end lost 6 bases, and 6 bases lay between the germline ends. CDR3 region: CASSQGAAGELFF. In nucleotides, the CDR3 is TGTGCCAGCAGCCAAGGAGCAGCCGGGGAGCTGTTTTTT. The complete variable domain, with remaining parts taken from reference TRBV3-1 and TRBJ2-2, reads DTAVSQTPKYLVTQMGNDKSIKCEQNLGHDTMYWYKQDSKKFLKIMFSYNNKELIINETVPNRFSPKSPDKAHLNLHINSLELGDSAVYFCASSQGAAGELFFGEGSRLTVL.

This clonotype was counted between two and nine times. V gene TRBV27 combines with J gene TRBJ2-7; D perhaps matches TRBD1 (6 bases). From germline, CDR1 is MNHEY and CDR2 SMNVEV (reference sequence). The CDR3 is made up of 16 amino acids. V shed 5 bases and J shed 3 bases, with 20 bases lying between them. The CDR3, as DNA: TGTGCCAGCAGTCCCACAGGGAGCAAATATTACTACGAGCAGTACTTC. The encoded protein is CASSPTGSKYYYEQYF.

This clonotype showed up just a few times. This rearrangement joins TRBV14 to TRBJ2-2; TRBD2 agrees at 10 bases. J lost 3 bases, V lost 4 bases, and 5 bases had no gene match. This CDR3 has 16 amino acids. The germline V gene has CDR1 SGHDN and CDR2 FVKESK. The CDR3 nucleotides read TGTGCCAGCAGCCCCTTAGCGGGAGGCTACACCGGGGAGCTGTTTTTT. Amino acids: CASSPLAGGYTGELFF. Variable domain in full (rest from reference TRBV14 and TRBJ2-2): EAGVTQFPSHSVIEKGQTVTLRCDPISGHDNLYWYRRVMGKEIKFLLHFVKESKQDESGMPNNRFLAERTGGTYSTLKVQPAELEDSGVYFCASSPLAGGYTGELFFGEGSRLTVL.

This clonotype was seen ten or more times. J is TRBJ2-1 and V is TRBV19, with 9 bases identical to TRBD2. CDR1 and CDR2 (germline): LNHDA, SQIVND (reference sequence). The ends lost 7 bases at V and 4 bases at J; junction bases unmatched: 8. The CDR3 runs 15 residues. CDR3 sequence: CASMPTSGPYNEQFF. The CDR3 DNA follows: TGTGCCAGTATGCCGACTAGCGGACCATACAATGAGCAGTTCTTC.

This clonotype showed up many times. The genes are TRBV5-4 and TRBJ2-6; 8 bases agree with TRBD1. The CDR3 covers 16 residues. Trimming removed 4 bases from V and 1 base from J; junction bases left unmatched: 4. Germline V gene data show CDR1 as SGHNT and CDR2 as YYREEE (reference sequence). The DNA for the CDR3 is TGTGCCAGCAGCCCCGGGACAGGTTCTGGGGCCAACGTCCTGACTTTC. Amino acids: CASSPGTGSGANVLTF.

The chain carries TRBV20-1 and TRBJ2-7; maybe TRBD2 (6 bases). V lost 0 bases and J lost 0, with 15 bases in between. This CDR3 spans 16 amino acids. Germline CDR1 DFQATT, CDR2 SNEGSKA (reference sequence). Here the CDR3 reads CSARETSRQSSYEQYF. The CDR3 region has the DNA TGCAGTGCTAGAGAAACTAGCCGCCAAAGCTCCTACGAGCAGTACTTC.

The rearrangement links TRBV11-1 to TRBJ1-1; unclear D gene. Trimming shortened V by 1 base and J by 10 bases, and 10 bases separated the two germline ends. Per germline, CDR1 SGHAT and CDR2 FQDESV (reference sequence). The CDR3 loop spans 12 amino acids. The CDR3 here is CASSLGLRRAFF. The CDR3 DNA reads TGTGCCAGCAGCTTAGGATTGCGACGAGCTTTCTTT.

The chain combines TRBV2 with TRBJ2-1; D is uncertain. CDR1 is SNHLY, CDR2 FYNNEI, per germline. The CDR3 extends over 15 amino acids. The V end lost 2 bases, the J end lost 6 bases, and 14 bases lay between the germline ends. The CDR3 sequence: CASSEIFPHANEQFF. The CDR3 nucleotides read TGTGCCAGCAGTGAAATATTCCCCCACGCCAATGAGCAGTTCTTC.

The gene calls are TRBV5-4 and TRBJ2-3; no clear D. Deletions cut 0 bases from V and 6 bases from J, with 11 bases between. CDR3 size: 14 residues. The V gene's germline CDR1 is SGHNT and CDR2 YYREEE (reference sequence). CDR3 DNA sequence: TGTGCCAGCAGCTTGGTAGACCCTGGGGATACGCAGTATTTT. Protein: CASSLVDPGDTQYF.